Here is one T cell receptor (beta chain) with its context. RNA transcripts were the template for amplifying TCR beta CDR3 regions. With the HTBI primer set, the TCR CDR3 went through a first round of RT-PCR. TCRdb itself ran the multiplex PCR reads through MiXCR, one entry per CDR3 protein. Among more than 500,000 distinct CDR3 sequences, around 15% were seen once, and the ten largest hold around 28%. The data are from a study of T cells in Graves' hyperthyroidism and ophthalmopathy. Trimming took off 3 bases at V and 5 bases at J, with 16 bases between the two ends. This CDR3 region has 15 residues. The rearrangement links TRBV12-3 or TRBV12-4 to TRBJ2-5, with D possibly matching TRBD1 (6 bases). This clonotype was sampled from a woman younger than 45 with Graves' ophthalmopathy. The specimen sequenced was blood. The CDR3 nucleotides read TGTGCCAGCAGTTTTCTCCCGGCAGGGGCCGAGACCCAGTACTTC. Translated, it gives CASSFLPAGAETQYF.